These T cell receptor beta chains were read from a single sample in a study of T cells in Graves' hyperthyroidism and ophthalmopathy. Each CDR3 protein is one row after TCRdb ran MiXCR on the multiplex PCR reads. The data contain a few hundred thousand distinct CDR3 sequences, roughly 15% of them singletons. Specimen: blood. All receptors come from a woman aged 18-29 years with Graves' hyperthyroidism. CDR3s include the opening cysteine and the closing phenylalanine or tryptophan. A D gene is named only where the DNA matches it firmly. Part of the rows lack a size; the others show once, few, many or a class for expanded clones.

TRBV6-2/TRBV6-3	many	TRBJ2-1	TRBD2	CASSLAPGGIDNEQFF	TGTGCCAGCAGTCTAGCTCCGGGAGGGATCGACAATGAGCAGTTCTTC
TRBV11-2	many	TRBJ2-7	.	CASSLGAGRFAYEQYF	TGTGCCAGCAGCTTAGGTGCCGGGAGATTCGCCTACGAGCAGTACTTC
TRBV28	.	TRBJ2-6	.	CASRSHGPSGANVLTF	TGTGCCAGCAGATCGCATGGACCCTCTGGGGCCAACGTCCTGACTTTC
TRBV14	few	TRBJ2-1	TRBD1	CASSHPGQGFSNEQFF	TGTGCCAGCAGCCACCCGGGACAGGGTTTCTCTAATGAGCAGTTCTTC
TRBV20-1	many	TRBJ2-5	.	CSARGPLEETQYF	TGCAGTGCTAGGGGACCCCTTGAAGAGACCCAGTACTTC
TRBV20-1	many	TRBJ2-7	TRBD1	CSATRMTGSSYEQYF	TGCAGTGCTACTCGAATGACAGGGTCCTCCTACGAGCAGTACTTC
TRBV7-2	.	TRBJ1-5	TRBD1	CASSLTGTGDGQPQHF	TGTGCCAGCAGCCTCACCGGGACAGGGGACGGACAGCCCCAGCATTTT
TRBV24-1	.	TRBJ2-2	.	CATSDPQTRGTGELFF	TGTGCCACCAGTGACCCTCAGACCCGGGGCACCGGGGAGCTGTTTTTT
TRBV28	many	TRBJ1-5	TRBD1	CASSLDRSHQPQHF	TGTGCCAGCAGTTTGGACAGGAGCCATCAGCCCCAGCATTTT
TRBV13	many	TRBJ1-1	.	CASSSGVDTEAFF	TGTGCCAGCAGCTCCGGAGTCGACACTGAAGCTTTCTTT
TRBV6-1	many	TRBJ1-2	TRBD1	CASSEAGQGAYGYTF	TGTGCCAGCAGTGAAGCTGGACAGGGGGCCTATGGCTACACCTTC
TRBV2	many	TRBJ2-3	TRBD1	CASSEGTDITDTQYF	TGTGCCAGCAGCGAAGGGACAGATATCACAGATACGCAGTATTTT
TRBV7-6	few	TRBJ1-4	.	CASSLVFAGSTNEKLFF	TGTGCCAGCAGCTTAGTGTTCGCCGGATCAACTAATGAAAAACTGTTTTTT
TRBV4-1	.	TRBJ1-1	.	CASQNLRKGWDTEAFF	TGCGCCAGCCAAAATCTGCGTAAGGGGTGGGACACTGAAGCTTTCTTT
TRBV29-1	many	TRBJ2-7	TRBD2	CSARTSANEQYF	TGCAGCGCCCGGACTAGCGCGAACGAGCAGTACTTC
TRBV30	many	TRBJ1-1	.	CAWSALGSMNTEAFF	TGTGCCTGGAGTGCCCTGGGCAGCATGAACACTGAAGCTTTCTTT
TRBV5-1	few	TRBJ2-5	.	CASSWGAEETQYF	TGCGCCAGCAGCTGGGGGGCGGAAGAGACCCAGTACTTC
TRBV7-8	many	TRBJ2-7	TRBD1	CASSLMGTDEQYF	TGTGCCAGCAGCTTAATGGGGACAGACGAGCAGTACTTC
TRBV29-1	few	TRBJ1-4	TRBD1	CSIRDPGGPTNEKLFF	TGCAGCATCCGGGACCCAGGGGGTCCGACTAATGAAAAACTGTTTTTT
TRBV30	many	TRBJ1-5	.	CAWAGTGNQPQHF	TGTGCCTGGGCCGGGACGGGAAATCAGCCCCAGCATTTT
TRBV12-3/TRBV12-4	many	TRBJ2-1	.	CASSSLNEQFF	TGTGCCAGCAGTTCCTTAAATGAGCAGTTCTTC
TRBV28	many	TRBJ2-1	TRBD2	CASSSVVLDSGTNNEQFF	TGTGCCAGCAGTTCCGTTGTACTTGATAGCGGGACTAACAATGAGCAGTTCTTC
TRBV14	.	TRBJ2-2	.	CASSPRTHTGELFF	TGTGCCAGCAGCCCTCGGACCCACACCGGGGAGCTGTTTTTT
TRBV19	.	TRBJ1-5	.	CASSIWDSNQPQHF	TGTGCCAGTAGTATATGGGATAGCAATCAGCCCCAGCATTTT
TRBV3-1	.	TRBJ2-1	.	CASSQGAGGNEQFF	TGTGCCAGCAGCCAAGGGGCAGGGGGGAATGAGCAGTTCTTC
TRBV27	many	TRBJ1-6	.	CASSLSRGSNSPLHF	TGTGCCAGCAGTTTATCTAGGGGGTCAAATTCACCCCTCCACTTT
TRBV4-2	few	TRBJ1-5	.	CASSQDGPQHF	TGTGCCAGCAGCCAAGATGGCCCCCAGCATTTT
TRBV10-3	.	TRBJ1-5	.	CAISAVSGGSNQPQHF	TGTGCCATCAGTGCAGTTTCCGGGGGTTCCAATCAGCCCCAGCATTTT
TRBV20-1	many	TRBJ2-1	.	CSARALLGETYNEQFF	TGCAGTGCTAGAGCACTATTAGGGGAGACCTACAATGAGCAGTTCTTC
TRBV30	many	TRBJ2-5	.	CACRVTETQYF	TGTGCCTGCAGGGTCACAGAGACCCAGTACTTC
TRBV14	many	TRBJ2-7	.	CASSPTGIEQYF	TGTGCCAGCAGCCCCACAGGGATCGAGCAGTACTTC
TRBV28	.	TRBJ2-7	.	CASSGAGTRNYEQYF	TGTGCCAGCAGTGGAGCCGGGACACGAAACTACGAGCAGTACTTC
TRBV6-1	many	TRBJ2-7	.	CASSEWQGTEQYF	TGTGCCAGCAGTGAATGGCAGGGGACCGAGCAGTACTTC
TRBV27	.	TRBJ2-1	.	CASSSRLDSYNEQFF	TGTGCCAGCAGTTCCAGACTAGACTCCTACAATGAGCAGTTCTTC
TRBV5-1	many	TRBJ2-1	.	CASSLDGVSYNEQFF	TGTGCCAGCAGCTTAGACGGGGTTTCCTACAATGAGCAGTTCTTC
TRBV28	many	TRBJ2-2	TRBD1	CASRHDRGGTGELFF	TGTGCCAGCAGGCATGACAGGGGAGGCACCGGGGAGCTGTTTTTT
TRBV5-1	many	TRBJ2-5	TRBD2	CASSPGLAEETQYF	TGTGCCAGCAGCCCCGGACTAGCGGAAGAGACCCAGTACTTC
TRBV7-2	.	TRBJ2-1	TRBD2	CASSLSGLAGSLIAPEQFF	TGTGCCAGCAGCTTATCAGGACTAGCGGGATCGTTAATAGCGCCTGAGCAGTTCTTC
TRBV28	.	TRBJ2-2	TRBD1	CASRSGQGNTGELFF	TGTGCCAGCAGGTCCGGACAGGGGAACACCGGGGAGCTGTTTTTT
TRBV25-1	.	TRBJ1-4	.	CASSGGGGLYEKLFF	TGTGCCAGCAGTGGGGGCGGGGGTCTATACGAAAAACTGTTTTTT
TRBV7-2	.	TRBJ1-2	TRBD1	CASSFGQETTYYGYTF	TGTGCCAGCAGCTTTGGACAGGAAACAACTTACTATGGCTACACCTTC
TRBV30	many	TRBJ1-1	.	CACRVAENTEAFF	TGTGCCTGCAGGGTTGCGGAGAACACTGAAGCTTTCTTT
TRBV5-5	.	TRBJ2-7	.	CASSSRQGLSYEQYF	TGTGCCAGCAGTAGTAGACAGGGACTGAGCTACGAGCAGTACTTC
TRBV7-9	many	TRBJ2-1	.	CASSPTRQSNEQFF	TGTGCCAGCAGCCCTACTAGGCAGAGCAATGAGCAGTTCTTC
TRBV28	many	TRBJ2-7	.	CASRSGLYYEQYF	TGTGCCAGCAGGTCGGGACTCTACTACGAGCAGTACTTC
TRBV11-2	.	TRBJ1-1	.	CASSSIRGRNTEAFF	TGTGCCAGCAGCTCCATCCGAGGGCGCAACACTGAAGCTTTCTTT
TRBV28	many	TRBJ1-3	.	CASSLYYGNTIYF	TGTGCCAGCAGTTTATACTATGGAAACACCATATATTTT
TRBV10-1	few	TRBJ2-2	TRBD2	CASSESASGRAGELFF	TGCGCCAGCAGTGAGTCGGCTAGCGGGAGGGCCGGGGAGCTGTTTTTT
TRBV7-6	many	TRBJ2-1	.	CASGPLQGRSNEQFF	TGTGCCAGCGGACCTCTACAGGGGAGGTCGAATGAGCAGTTCTTC
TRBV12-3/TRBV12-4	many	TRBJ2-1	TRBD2	CASKGLAGGPSHEQFF	TGTGCCAGCAAAGGACTAGCGGGAGGGCCTTCCCATGAGCAGTTCTTC